A single sample is the source of the 19 T cell receptor beta chains below, sequenced in a study of T-cell memory formation after mild COVID-19. A single record per CDR3 protein comes from TCRdb applying MiXCR to the 5' RACE reads. The sample has hundreds of thousands of distinct CDR3 sequences, about a sixth seen once. The specimen was PBMCs or a T cell subset sorted from them (not recorded which). The receptors come from a man between 18 and 29 years old who had mild COVID-19 (a few samples of this study predate the infection). Cell type and time point are not known.

To note about this clonotype: The junction departs from the called germline gene at one end, perhaps through a read error. The chain couples TRBV6-6 to TRBJ2-2; D tentatively fits TRBD1 or TRBD2 (5 bases each). CDR3 length: 15 amino acids. Germline loops: CDR1 MNHNY, CDR2 SVGAGI (reference sequence). CDR3 nucleotide sequence: TGTGCCACCGCAGCCCAGGGATGGGCCACCGGGGAGCTTTTTTTT. Amino acid sequence: CATAAQGWATGELFF.

The chain carries TRBV20-1 and TRBJ1-6, with 8 bases lining up with TRBD1. Germline loops: CDR1 DFQATT, CDR2 SNEGSKA (reference sequence). The junction had 10 bases not matched to a gene; V was cut back by 3 bases and J by 9 bases. The CDR3 has 15 residues. The CDR3 DNA reads as TGCAGTGCTAGGGACAGGGAACAGGGTACTTCACCCCTCCACTTT. Its translation: CSARDREQGTSPLHF.

This clonotype was observed a few times. The chain employs TRBV4-3 and TRBJ1-2, with 7 bases matching TRBD1. Trimming cost V 4 bases and J 4 bases; bases outside gene matches: 6. Germline CDR1 LGHNA, CDR2 YSLEER. This CDR3 has 14 residues. As DNA, the CDR3 is TGCGCCAGCAGCCCCAGGGGGATGGGCTATGGCTACACCTTC. Translated: CASSPRGMGYGYTF.

This rearrangement joins TRBV3-1 to TRBJ1-6; D not certain. The CDR3 loop spans 17 amino acids. V lost 1 base and J lost 0, with 10 bases in between. The V gene's germline CDR1 is LGHDT and CDR2 YNNKEL (reference sequence). CDR3 coding DNA: TGTGCCAGCAGCCAAGTTGACCCAGTCTCCTATAATTCACCCCTCCACTTT. It translates to CASSQVDPVSYNSPLHF.

This clonotype was detected only a few times. In nucleotides, the CDR3 is TGTGCCAGCAAATATGGAACAGGGGCGTCTAATGAGCAGTTCTTC. This gives the protein CASKYGTGASNEQFF. The chain combines TRBV5-4 with TRBJ2-1; 7 bases line up with TRBD1. After removal of 6 bases from V and 7 bases from J, the junction contained 13 bases not matched to a gene. This CDR3 region has 15 residues. Germline-derived CDR1 and CDR2 are SGHNT and YYREEE (reference sequence).

The rearrangement links TRBV5-6 to TRBJ2-7; unclear D gene. The CDR3 is 14 amino acids. Germline-derived CDR1 and CDR2 are SGHDT and YYEEEE. The V gene lost 4 bases and the J gene lost 6 bases, with 17 bases spanning the gap. In DNA form, the CDR3 reads TGTGCCAGCAGCCCCGATCCCGGTGGCGGCGAGCAGTACGTC. It encodes CASSPDPGGGEQYV.

This chain connects TRBV20-1 to TRBJ1-6; D is uncertain. Germline CDR1 and CDR2: DFQATT and SNEGSKA (reference sequence). This CDR3 is built from 14 residues. The V gene lost 2 bases and the J gene lost 7 bases, with 12 bases spanning the gap. The CDR3 sequence: CSARIRLGNSPLHF. CDR3 DNA: TGCAGTGCTAGAATTCGGCTCGGGAATTCACCCCTCCACTTT.

This clonotype appeared a few times. The chain carries TRBV9 and TRBJ2-1, with D perhaps matching TRBD1 or TRBD2 (5 bases each). CDR1 is SGDLS, CDR2 YYNGEE, per germline. Trimming removed 0 bases from V and 2 bases from J, with 9 bases in between. This CDR3 has 15 amino acids. CDR3 in amino acids: CASSVEGDAYNEQFF. The DNA of the CDR3 is TGTGCCAGCAGCGTAGAAGGGGACGCCTACAATGAGCAGTTCTTC.

This clonotype was detected a few times. The genes are TRBV6-5 and TRBJ2-7; D is perhaps TRBD2 (6 bases). Germline lookup yields CDR1 MNHEY and CDR2 SVGAGI. The CDR3 runs to 14 residues. Deletions cut 6 bases from V and 5 bases from J, with 17 bases between. CDR3 bases: TGTGCCAGCAGCTCAGGAGGGGCTCGGGACGAGCAGTACGTC. It codes for CASSSGGARDEQYV.

This clonotype has a handful of counts. The V and J genes are TRBV14 and TRBJ2-3; unclear D gene. Germline CDR1 is SGHDN and CDR2 is FVKESK. This CDR3 region has 13 residues. The V end was cut by 2 bases, the J end by 6 bases, with 9 bases between. The CDR3 bases are TGTGCCAGCAGCCAACCGGGTCCCGATACGCAGTATTTT. Translating it yields CASSQPGPDTQYF.

J is TRBJ1-2 and V is TRBV5-1; 7 bases are a match to TRBD1. V gave up 4 bases and J gave up 4 bases; unmatched junction bases: 7. Per the germline V gene, CDR1 is SGHRS and CDR2 is YFSETQ. The CDR3 extends over 14 amino acids. The CDR3 loop reads CASSRDRDLYGYTF. In DNA form, the CDR3 reads TGCGCCAGCAGCCGGGACAGAGACCTCTATGGCTACACCTTC.

This clonotype has a handful of counts. V usage is TRBV18 and J usage is TRBJ2-1; 7 nucleotides match TRBD2. The V and J ends lost 0 bases and 0 bases, in that order; junction bases with no gene match: 2. The CDR3 is 16 residues long. Germline CDR1 KGHSH, CDR2 LQKENI. The chain's CDR3 is CASSPPGGGSYNEQFF. Written as DNA, the CDR3 is TGTGCCAGCTCACCACCGGGGGGGGGCTCCTACAATGAGCAGTTCTTC.

A few counts support this clonotype. V and J are TRBV18 and TRBJ2-3, with D possibly matching TRBD2 (5 bases). From germline, CDR1 is KGHSH and CDR2 LQKENI. Trimming pared 0 bases from V and 0 bases from J, leaving 13 bases between. This CDR3 has 17 amino acids. The CDR3 here is CASSPPRQDSSTDTQYF. As DNA, the CDR3 is TGTGCCAGCTCACCACCGAGGCAGGACTCTAGCACAGATACGCAGTATTTT.

The chain has TRBV7-9 and TRBJ2-3; D may be TRBD2 (6 bases). V lost 4 bases and J lost 6, with 14 bases in between. The CDR3 consists of 14 residues. Germline CDR1 SEHNR, CDR2 FQNEAQ (reference sequence). DNA of the CDR3: TGTGCCAGCAGCTCTGGAGGGACCGTTGATACGCAGTATTTT. Translation gives CASSSGGTVDTQYF.

This clonotype was counted between two and nine times. V is TRBV2 and J is TRBJ2-3, with TRBD1 as a possible D gene (5 bases). Germline V gives CDR1 SNHLY, CDR2 FYNNEI. The CDR3 has 14 amino acids. The germline V and J ends were trimmed by 1 base and 4 bases, with 9 bases remaining between them. CDR3 nucleotide sequence: TGTGCCAGCAGTGAAGGGTGGGGCCCAGATACGCAGTATTTT. It codes for CASSEGWGPDTQYF. The variable domain in full, with the rest retrieved from reference TRBV2 and TRBJ2-3, is EPEVTQTPSHQVTQMGQEVILRCVPISNHLYFYWYRQILGQKVEFLVSFYNNEISEKSEIFDDQFSVERPDGSNFTLKIRSTKLEDSAMYFCASSEGWGPDTQYFGPGTRLTVL.

A few counts support this clonotype. The V and J genes are TRBV6-5 and TRBJ1-1; no definite D call. CDR1 and CDR2 from the germline V gene are MNHEY and SVGAGI. Trimming left V 4 bases short and J 10 bases short, with 13 bases between. The CDR3 is 12 residues long. The CDR3: CASSSEDRVAFF. DNA for the CDR3: TGTGCCAGCAGTTCCGAGGACCGAGTAGCTTTCTTT.

The chain is built from TRBV5-1 and TRBJ2-3, with TRBD1 identical over 11 bases. The CDR3 extends over 17 amino acids. In germline, CDR1 is SGHRS, CDR2 YFSETQ. V lost 0 bases to trimming and J lost 4 bases; unmatched junction nucleotides: 7. CDR3 protein: CASSLAAGQGAADTQYF. CDR3 DNA sequence: TGCGCCAGCAGCTTGGCAGCCGGACAGGGGGCCGCAGATACGCAGTATTTT.

The chain uses TRBV7-9 and TRBJ2-5, with D unresolved. The germline V gene encodes CDR1 SEHNR and CDR2 FQNEAQ (reference sequence). The CDR3 runs to 15 residues. Trimming took 5 bases from V and 7 from J, leaving 20 bases between them. CDR3 protein: CASSARWHDFGTQYF. In DNA, the CDR3 is TGTGCCAGCAGCGCCCGGTGGCACGACTTCGGGACCCAGTACTTC.

This clonotype occurred a few times. The chain combines TRBV4-2 with TRBJ2-3; 7 bases map to TRBD2. The CDR3 extends over 18 amino acids. The V gene's germline CDR1 is LGHNA and CDR2 YNFKEQ. V was clipped by 1 base and J by 1 base; unmatched bases: 11. In DNA form, the CDR3 reads TGTGCCAGCAGCCAAGCCCTCGGTGGGGGGAGGGGCACAGATACGCAGTATTTT. Translated, it gives CASSQALGGGRGTDTQYF.